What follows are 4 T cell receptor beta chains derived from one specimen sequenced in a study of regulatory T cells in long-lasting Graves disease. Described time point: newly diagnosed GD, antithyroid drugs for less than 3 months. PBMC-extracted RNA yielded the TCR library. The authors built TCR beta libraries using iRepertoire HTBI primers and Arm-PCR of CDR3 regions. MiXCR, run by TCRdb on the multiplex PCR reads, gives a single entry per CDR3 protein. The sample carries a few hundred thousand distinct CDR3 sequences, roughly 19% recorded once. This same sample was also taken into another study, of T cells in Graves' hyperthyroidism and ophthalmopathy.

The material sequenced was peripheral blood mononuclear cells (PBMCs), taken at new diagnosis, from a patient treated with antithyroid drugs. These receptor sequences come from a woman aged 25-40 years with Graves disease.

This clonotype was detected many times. In nucleotides, the CDR3 is TGTGCCAGCAGCAAGACAGGGTATCAGCCCCAGCATTTT. Translating it yields CASSKTGYQPQHF. This rearrangement joins TRBV7-9 to TRBJ1-5, with 7 bases fitting TRBD1. CDR1 is SEHNR and CDR2 is FQNEAQ in the germline V gene (reference sequence). The CDR3 length is 13 residues. Trimming at V came to 5 bases and at J to 5 bases, leaving 3 bases not matched to a gene.

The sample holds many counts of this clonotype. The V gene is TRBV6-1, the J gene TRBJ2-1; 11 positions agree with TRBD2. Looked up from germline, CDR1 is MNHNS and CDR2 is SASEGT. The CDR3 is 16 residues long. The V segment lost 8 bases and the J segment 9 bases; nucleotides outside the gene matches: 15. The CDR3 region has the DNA TGTGCCAGCCGAATCGGACTAGCGGGCCCTGGGGGTGAGCAGTTCTTC. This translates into CASRIGLAGPGGEQFF.

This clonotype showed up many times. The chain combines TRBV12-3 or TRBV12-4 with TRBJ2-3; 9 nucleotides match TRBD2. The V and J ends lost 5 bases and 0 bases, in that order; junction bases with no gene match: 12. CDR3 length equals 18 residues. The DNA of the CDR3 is TGTGCCAGCAGTGAAGCACGGCTAGCGGGGACTAGCACAGATACGCAGTATTTT. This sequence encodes CASSEARLAGTSTDTQYF.

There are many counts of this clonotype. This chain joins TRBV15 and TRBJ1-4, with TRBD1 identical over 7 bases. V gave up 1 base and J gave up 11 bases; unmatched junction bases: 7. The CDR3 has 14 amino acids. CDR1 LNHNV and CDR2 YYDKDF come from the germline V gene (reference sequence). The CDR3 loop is CATSRGQGAIKLFF. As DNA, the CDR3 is TGTGCCACCAGCAGAGGACAGGGAGCGATCAAACTGTTTTTT. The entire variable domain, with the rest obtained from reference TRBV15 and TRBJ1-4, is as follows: DAMVIQNPRYQVTQFGKPVTLSCSQTLNHNVMYWYQQKSSQAPKLLFHYYDKDFNNEADTPDNFQSRRPNTSFCFLDIRSPGLGDTAMYLCATSRGQGAIKLFFGSGTQLSVL.